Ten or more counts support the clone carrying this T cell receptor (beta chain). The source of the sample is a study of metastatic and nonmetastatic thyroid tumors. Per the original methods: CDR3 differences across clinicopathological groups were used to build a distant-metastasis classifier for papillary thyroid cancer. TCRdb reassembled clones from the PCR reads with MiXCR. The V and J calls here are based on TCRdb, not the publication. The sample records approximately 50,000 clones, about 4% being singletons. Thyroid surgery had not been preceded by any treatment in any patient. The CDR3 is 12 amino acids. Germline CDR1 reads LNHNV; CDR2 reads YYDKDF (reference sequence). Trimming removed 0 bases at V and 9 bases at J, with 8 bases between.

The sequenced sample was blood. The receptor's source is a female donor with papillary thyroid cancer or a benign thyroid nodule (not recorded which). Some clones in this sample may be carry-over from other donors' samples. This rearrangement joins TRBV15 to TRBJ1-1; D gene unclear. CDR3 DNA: TGTGCCACCAGCAGAGATCAGACCAAAGCTTTCTTT. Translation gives CATSRDQTKAFF.